Listed here is a single TCR beta chain. Original data processing: Using reference gene primer amplification, nucleated cell counts were estimated. Method: immunoSEQ multiplex PCR; TCRdb's copy keeps in-frame clones and lacks some. V, J and clone size are taken as reported in that table, and D and trimming were inferred from the DNA itself. The table shows 110,000 to 150,000 clones, with over 70% occurring only once. V shed 0 bases and J shed 0 bases, with 12 bases lying between them. The CDR3 runs to 17 residues. The V gene's germline CDR1 is SGHRS and CDR2 YFSETQ. These data originate in a study of blood T cell repertoires in COVID-19. Background on the study: Sources were T cells, B-cell-depleted T cells, or PBMCs; the material itself was cDNA or gDNA.

This rearrangement joins TRBV5-1 to TRBJ2-2; D is perhaps TRBD2 (6 bases). The sample comprised peripheral blood. The sequence was collected from a woman in her sixties with acute or convalescent COVID-19. The CDR3 DNA is TGCGCCAGCAGCTTGGCGCTGTCGGGAGCGAACACCGGGGAGCTGTTTTTT. This sequence encodes CASSLALSGANTGELFF.